This T cell receptor beta chain came from a study of identical twins' blood T cells. General study findings and limits: Mainly, cloneset size products determined shared clonotypes, twins included. Twins shared more top CDR3 clonotypes than unrelated donors did. Shared environment remains a possible cause of twin similarity.

TCRdb itself ran the 5' RACE reads through MiXCR, one entry per CDR3 protein. The data contain hundreds of thousands of distinct CDR3 sequences, around 30% of them singletons. Notes on this clonotype: The antigen is undetermined. The junction differs from germline at one of its ends, possibly a read error.

CDR3 length: 18 amino acids. Germline CDR1 reads PRHDT; CDR2 reads FYEKMQ (reference sequence). The sequence was collected from a woman aged 18 to 55 in good health. The chain uses TRBV13 and TRBJ2-1; D possibly corresponds to TRBD2 (6 bases). The sample consisted of PBMCs. CDR3: CASSLVTGSLGSYSEQFF. As DNA, the CDR3 is TGTGCCAGCAGCTTAGTTACCGGGAGTCTGGGCTCCTACAGTGAGCAGTTCTTC. The full variable domain, rest sourced from reference TRBV13 and TRBJ2-1, is AAGVIQSPRHLIKEKRETATLKCYPIPRHDTVYWYQQGPGQDPQFLISFYEKMQSDKGSIPDRFSAQQFSDYHSELNMSSLELGDSALYFCASSLVTGSLGSYSEQFFGPGTRLTVL.